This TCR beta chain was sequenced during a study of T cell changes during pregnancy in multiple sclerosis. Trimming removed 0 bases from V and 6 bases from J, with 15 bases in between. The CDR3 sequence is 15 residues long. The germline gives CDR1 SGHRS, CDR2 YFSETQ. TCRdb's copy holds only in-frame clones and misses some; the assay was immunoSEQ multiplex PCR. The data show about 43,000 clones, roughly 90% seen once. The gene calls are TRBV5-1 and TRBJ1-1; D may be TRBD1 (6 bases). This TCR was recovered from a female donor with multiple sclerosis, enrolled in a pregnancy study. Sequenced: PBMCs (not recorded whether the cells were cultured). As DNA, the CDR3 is TGCGCCAGCAGCTTGGTAGCAGGGGAGGCCGCTGAAGCTTTCTTT. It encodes CASSLVAGEAAEAFF.